A selection of T cell receptor beta chains follows, all from one sample in a study of blood T cell repertoires in COVID-19. Assay used: immunoSEQ multiplex PCR; TCRdb lists only in-frame clones, some missing. Of about 80,000 clones in the sample, approximately 83% are singletons; the top ten hold roughly 10%. The source material was peripheral blood. All receptors come from a human donor in a cohort sampled during active COVID-19. The CDR3 runs from the conserved cysteine through the conserved F or W. D genes are given only for firm matches. Clone size is not always given. Where it is, it says once, few, many or a class for expanded clones.

abundance | j_gene | v_gene | d_gene | CDR3nt | CDR3aa
NA | TRBJ1-6 | TRBV6-5 | NA | TGTGCCAGCAGGCCCCTCGGACAGATTAATTCACCCCTCCACTTT | CASRPLGQINSPLHF
NA | TRBJ1-3 | TRBV6-2/TRBV6-3 | NA | TGTGCCAGCAGCTCTTCAGATTTTGCCATATATTTT | CASSSSDFAIYF
once | TRBJ2-1 | TRBV25-1 | TRBD1 | TGTGCCAGCAGTCTAACAGGGGGCCTTTCCTACAATGAGCAGTTCTTC | CASSLTGGLSYNEQFF
NA | TRBJ1-2 | TRBV7-9 | NA | TGTGCCAGCAGCTTCAGGACAGAAGTAAATGGCTACACCTTC | CASSFRTEVNGYTF
once | TRBJ1-6 | TRBV19 | TRBD1 | TGTGCCAGTAGCCCGTTTTCACAGGGGGCACGAAATTCACCCCTCCACTTT | CASSPFSQGARNSPLHF
NA | TRBJ1-1 | TRBV28 | TRBD1 | TGTGCCAGCAGGACCACAGGGGTCACTGAAGCTTTCTTT | CASRTTGVTEAFF
NA | TRBJ2-2 | TRBV6-6 | NA | TGTGCCAGCAGTTACGGGGGCCCCGGGGAGCTGTTTTTT | CASSYGGPGELFF
NA | TRBJ1-3 | TRBV7-6 | NA | TGTGCCAGCAGCGAGGGTGATCGGCACACCATATATTTT | CASSEGDRHTIYF
NA | TRBJ2-3 | TRBV5-8 | TRBD1 | TGTGCCAGCAGCCTGGACAGGGGGCGGGATACGCAGTATTTT | CASSLDRGRDTQYF
NA | TRBJ1-1 | TRBV7-3 | NA | TGTGCCAGCAGCTTATACAGGGCTTCGAACACTGAAGCTTTCTTT | CASSLYRASNTEAFF
once | TRBJ2-6 | TRBV21-1 | NA | TGTGCCAGCAGCATCTCGCCCGGGACAGGGTTCTCTGGGGCCAACGTCCTGACTTTC | CASSISPGTGFSGANVLTF
NA | TRBJ2-1 | TRBV5-1 | NA | TGCGCCAGCAGCCCCCGACTCCTCTCCTACAATGAGCAGTTCTTC | CASSPRLLSYNEQFF
NA | TRBJ2-5 | TRBV11-2 | TRBD1 | TGTGCCAGCAGCCCCCCAGGGGGCAGGGAGACCCAGTACTTC | CASSPPGGRETQYF
few | TRBJ1-6 | TRBV4-1 | TRBD1 | TGCGCCAGCAGCCGCGGGACAGACGATTCACCCCTCCACTTT | CASSRGTDDSPLHF
NA | TRBJ1-1 | TRBV5-5 | TRBD1 | TGTGCCAGCAGCATGACAGGGTACACTGAAGCTTTCTTT | CASSMTGYTEAFF
NA | TRBJ2-3 | TRBV5-1 | NA | TGCGCCAGCAGCCCGTCTGGGGAGCCGCAGTATTTT | CASSPSGEPQYF
NA | TRBJ2-1 | TRBV25-1 | NA | TGTGCCAGCAGTGAAAACGGGAACAGGGATGAGCAGTTCTTC | CASSENGNRDEQFF
NA | TRBJ1-6 | TRBV30 | NA | TGTGCCTGGAGTGTCCGGACTATGGGACGGTATAATTCACCCCTCCACTTT | CAWSVRTMGRYNSPLHF
NA | TRBJ1-2 | TRBV27 | NA | TGTGCCAGCAGCACAACCCAGGGGTACGGCTACACCTTC | CASSTTQGYGYTF
NA | TRBJ2-1 | TRBV24-1 | TRBD1 | TGTGCCACCAGTGACACCGGGACAGGGGACTACAATGAGCAGTTCTTC | CATSDTGTGDYNEQFF
NA | TRBJ1-1 | TRBV28 | TRBD1 | TGTGCCAGCAGTTTATCCCGGACAGGGCCCACTGAAGCTTTCTTT | CASSLSRTGPTEAFF
NA | TRBJ1-2 | TRBV10-1 | NA | TGCGCCAGCAGTTTGAGCCGCGAATCGGGCTACACCTTC | CASSLSRESGYTF
NA | TRBJ2-1 | TRBV7-2 | TRBD2 | TGTGCCAGCAGCCAGGGACTAGTGGGTGAGCAGTTCTTC | CASSQGLVGEQFF
NA | TRBJ2-3 | TRBV7-3 | TRBD2 | TGTGCCAGCAGCTTAATGGGAGCGGGAGGGGGCACAGATACGCAGTATTTT | CASSLMGAGGGTDTQYF
NA | TRBJ2-1 | TRBV24-1 | TRBD2 | TGTGCCACCGCCTCCCCGACTAGCGGAGCCAATGAGCAGTTCTTC | CATASPTSGANEQFF
NA | TRBJ2-1 | TRBV28 | TRBD2 | TGTGCCAGCAGGGGACTAGCTGTCAGTGAGCAGTTCTTC | CASRGLAVSEQFF
NA | TRBJ1-1 | TRBV29-1 | NA | TGCAGCGTGTCAGAGGGCGCTGACACTGAAGCTTTCTTT | CSVSEGADTEAFF
NA | TRBJ1-1 | TRBV13 | TRBD1 | TGTGCCAGCAGCCGCCGGGACAGGGGCACTGAAGCTTTCTTT | CASSRRDRGTEAFF
NA | TRBJ2-3 | TRBV20-1 | NA | TGCAGTGCTAGTTTATGGGGTCGGGACTCTACGCAGTATTTT | CSASLWGRDSTQYF
NA | TRBJ1-1 | TRBV14 | NA | TGTGCCAGCAGCCAAGATCGGCGGTCCTCTTCTGCTTTCTTT | CASSQDRRSSSAFF
NA | TRBJ2-3 | TRBV10-3 | NA | TGTGCCATCAGTGAGAGTCGGGGGACCACAGATACGCAGTATTTT | CAISESRGTTDTQYF
NA | TRBJ1-2 | TRBV12-3/TRBV12-4 | NA | TGTGCCAGCAGTAGGACAGTACTCTATGGCTACACCTTC | CASSRTVLYGYTF
NA | TRBJ1-2 | TRBV2 | NA | TGTGCCAGCAGCCTGGACACCCTATACTCTGGCTACACCTTC | CASSLDTLYSGYTF
NA | TRBJ1-6 | TRBV9 | NA | TGTGCCAGCAGCACCGGGATGGTGAACAGTTCACCCCTCCACTTT | CASSTGMVNSSPLHF
NA | TRBJ2-1 | TRBV19 | NA | TGTGCCAGTAGTGAGAACAATGAGCAGTTCTTC | CASSENNEQFF
NA | TRBJ2-4 | TRBV28 | TRBD1 | TGTGCCAGCAGTTTCCCCGGACAGGGGAAAAACATTCAGTACTTC | CASSFPGQGKNIQYF
NA | TRBJ1-4 | TRBV14 | NA | TGTGCCAGCAGCCAACCCGTCGTAGGAGGGGAAAAACTGTTTTTT | CASSQPVVGGEKLFF
few | TRBJ1-1 | TRBV18 | NA | TGTGCCAGTTCTGACAGGAGCACTGAAGCTTTCTTT | CASSDRSTEAFF
NA | TRBJ2-1 | TRBV7-9 | TRBD2 | TGTGCCAGCAGAAAACCCTTTCGACTAGCGGGGAGGGACAATGAGCAGTTCTTC | CASRKPFRLAGRDNEQFF
NA | TRBJ2-1 | TRBV23-1 | NA | TGCGCCAGTGGGAGGGGGTCCTACAATGAGCAGTTCTTC | CASGRGSYNEQFF
NA | TRBJ1-5 | TRBV30 | TRBD1 | TGTGCCTGGAGTACAGGGGGCGAGGGTCAGCCCCAGCATTTT | CAWSTGGEGQPQHF
NA | TRBJ1-4 | TRBV30 | TRBD1 | TGTGCCTGCACCGGGACAGGGGGAACTAGGGAAAAACTGTTTTTT | CACTGTGGTREKLFF
NA | TRBJ2-3 | TRBV7-8 | TRBD2 | TGTGCCAGCAGCTTCATGAACGGGGGGGCGGGCACAGATACGCAGTATTTT | CASSFMNGGAGTDTQYF
NA | TRBJ2-7 | TRBV7-9 | TRBD1 | TGTGCCAGCAGCTTAGGAGGGGGCAATGGGAAGCAGTACTTC | CASSLGGGNGKQYF
NA | TRBJ1-5 | TRBV19 | TRBD1 | TGTGCCAGTAGTATCGACAGGGTCAATCAGCCCCAGCATTTT | CASSIDRVNQPQHF
NA | TRBJ1-5 | TRBV7-2 | NA | TGTGCCAGCAGCCCTCGGAGAGCCCTTACGGGCAATCAGCCCCAGCATTTT | CASSPRRALTGNQPQHF
NA | TRBJ1-3 | TRBV5-6 | TRBD1 | TGTGCCAGCAGCTTGGGACAGGGAAAAGGAAACACCATATATTTT | CASSLGQGKGNTIYF
NA | TRBJ2-5 | TRBV28 | TRBD1 | TGTGCCAGCAAGACAGGGGGCTTAGAGACCCAGTACTTC | CASKTGGLETQYF
NA | TRBJ1-4 | TRBV2 | NA | TGTGCCAGCAGTGATGGGAGGGTCAATGAAAAACTGTTTTTT | CASSDGRVNEKLFF
NA | TRBJ2-7 | TRBV24-1 | NA | TGTGCCACCAGTGATCAGGGGAACCACGAGCAGTACTTC | CATSDQGNHEQYF
NA | TRBJ2-5 | TRBV14 | NA | TGTGCCAGCAGCCCGATCAGGGGATCGGGACAAGAGACCCAGTACTTC | CASSPIRGSGQETQYF